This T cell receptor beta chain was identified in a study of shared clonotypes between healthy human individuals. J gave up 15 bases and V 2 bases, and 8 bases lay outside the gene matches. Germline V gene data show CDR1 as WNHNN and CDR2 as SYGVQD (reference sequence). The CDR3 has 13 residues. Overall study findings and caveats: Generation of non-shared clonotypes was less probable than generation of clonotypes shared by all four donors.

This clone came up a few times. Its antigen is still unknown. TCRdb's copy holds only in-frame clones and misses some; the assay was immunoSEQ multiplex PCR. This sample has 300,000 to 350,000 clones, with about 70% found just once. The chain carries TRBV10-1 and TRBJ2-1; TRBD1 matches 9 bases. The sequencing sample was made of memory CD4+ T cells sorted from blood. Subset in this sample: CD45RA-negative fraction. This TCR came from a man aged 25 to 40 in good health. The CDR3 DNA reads TGCGCCAGCAGTGAGGAGGACAGGGGAGAGAGGTTCTTC. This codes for CASSEEDRGERFF.